A single sample is the source of the 10 T cell receptor beta chains below, sequenced in a study of blood T cell repertoires in COVID-19. The method was immunoSEQ multiplex PCR; TCRdb's version includes in-frame clones alone and lacks a portion of them. The data show more than 65,000 clones, 89% seen once. The sample taken for sequencing was peripheral blood. Every receptor here comes from a man aged 50-59 years with acute or convalescent COVID-19.

J is TRBJ2-2 and V is TRBV5-5, with 9 bases fitting TRBD2. From germline, CDR1 is SGHKS and CDR2 YYEKEE (reference sequence). The CDR3 runs to 15 residues. V lost 2 bases, J lost 4 bases, and 3 bases stayed unmatched. In DNA, the CDR3 is TGTGCCAGCAGCTTTAGCGGGGGCCTCACCGGGGAGCTGTTTTTT. Translation: CASSFSGGLTGELFF. The full variable domain, completed using reference TRBV5-5 and TRBJ2-2, is DAGVTQSPTHLIKTRGQQVTLRCSPISGHKSVSWYQQVLGQGPQFIFQYYEKEERGRGNFPDRFSARQFPNYSSELNVNALLLGDSALYLCASSFSGGLTGELFFGEGSRLTVL.

The V call is TRBV19, the J call TRBJ1-5; TRBD1 is a possible D gene (6 bases). V was cut by 7 bases and J by 9 bases, with 16 bases left in between. Looked up from germline, CDR1 is LNHDA and CDR2 is SQIVND (reference sequence). The CDR3 extends over 13 amino acids. As DNA, the CDR3 is TGTGCCAGTAATAGGGGGGGGATGGCGCCCCAGCATTTT. The encoded protein is CASNRGGMAPQHF.

The chain combines TRBV5-1 with TRBJ2-4, with TRBD1 identical over 8 bases. Germline V gene sequence: CDR1 SGHRS, CDR2 YFSETQ. Unmatched junction bases numbered 12, after V lost 1 base and J lost 0 bases. The CDR3 contains 19 residues. CDR3 loop: CASSLNTGQATLAKNIQYF. In DNA, the CDR3 is TGCGCCAGCAGCTTGAACACGGGACAGGCGACACTAGCCAAAAACATTCAGTACTTC. Filled out from reference TRBV5-1 and TRBJ2-4, the complete variable domain reads KAGVTQTPRYLIKTRGQQVTLSCSPISGHRSVSWYQQTPGQGLQFLFEYFSETQRNKGNFPGRFSGRQFSNSRSEMNVSTLELGDSALYLCASSLNTGQATLAKNIQYFGAGTRLSVL.

V usage is TRBV6-2 or TRBV6-3 and J usage is TRBJ2-7, with D tentatively TRBD2 (6 bases). The germline gives CDR1 MNHEY, CDR2 SVGEGT. V gave up 5 bases and J gave up 7 bases, with 12 bases separating them. This CDR3 has 12 amino acids. The CDR3 DNA is TGTGCCAGCAGTGGGACGGGACTGGAGCAGTACGTC. Translating gives CASSGTGLEQYV.

Sample share makes this clone large (0.1 to 1%). The chain recombines TRBV27 with TRBJ2-2; unclear D gene. V lost 5 bases and J lost 5, with 6 bases in between. The germline V gene encodes CDR1 MNHEY and CDR2 SMNVEV (reference sequence). The CDR3 length is 12 residues. CDR3 loop: CASSPLTGELFF. CDR3 nucleotide sequence: TGTGCCAGCAGTCCCCTTACCGGGGAGCTGTTTTTT.

The chain has TRBV24-1 and TRBJ2-3; 12 bases map to TRBD2. The CDR3 contains 17 residues. Germline V gene lookup returns CDR1 KGHDR and CDR2 SFDVKD. V lost 2 bases, J lost 3 bases, and 5 bases stayed unmatched. The CDR3 DNA reads TGTGCCACCAGTGATTACGGACTAGCGGGGAGAACAGATACGCAGTATTTT. Residues: CATSDYGLAGRTDTQYF.

The chain is built from TRBV3-1 (or the pseudogene TRBV3-2) and TRBJ1-1; tentatively, D is TRBD1 (5 bases). This CDR3 is 16 amino acids long. V was shortened by 5 bases and J by 6 bases, with 22 bases between the two germline ends. CDR1 is LGHDT and CDR2 is YNNKEL in the germline V gene (reference sequence). CDR3 in amino acids: CASSSQPGGGWAEAFF. CDR3 coding DNA: TGTGCCAGCAGCTCACAACCCGGGGGGGGGTGGGCTGAAGCTTTCTTT.

Only one count was recorded for this clone. As DNA, the CDR3 is TGTGCCATTCGGGGGTCCTCTGGAAACACCATATATTTT. This codes for CAIRGSSGNTIYF. This chain links TRBV10-3 with TRBJ1-3; D may be TRBD1 (5 bases). V lost 9 bases and J lost 0, with 9 bases in between. The CDR3 loop spans 13 amino acids. The germline gives CDR1 ENHRY, CDR2 SYGVKD.

The chain uses TRBV3-1 (or the pseudogene TRBV3-2) and TRBJ1-1; tentative D call: TRBD1 (5 bases). This CDR3 has 13 residues. V shed 8 bases and J shed 1 base, with 11 bases lying between them. Looked up from germline, CDR1 is LGHDT and CDR2 is YNNKEL (reference sequence). The CDR3 coding sequence is TGTGCCAGCGGGACTCGAGGGAACACTGAAGCTTTCTTT. This encodes CASGTRGNTEAFF.

This clone was detected once. The chain couples TRBV18 to TRBJ1-2, with D perhaps TRBD1 (5 bases). V gave up 6 bases and J gave up 3 bases, with 11 bases separating them. Germline CDR1 and CDR2: KGHSH and LQKENI. This CDR3 region has 13 residues. In DNA form, the CDR3 reads TGTGCCAGCTCCCCAGGGCTGGACTATGGCTACACCTTC. Its protein product is CASSPGLDYGYTF.